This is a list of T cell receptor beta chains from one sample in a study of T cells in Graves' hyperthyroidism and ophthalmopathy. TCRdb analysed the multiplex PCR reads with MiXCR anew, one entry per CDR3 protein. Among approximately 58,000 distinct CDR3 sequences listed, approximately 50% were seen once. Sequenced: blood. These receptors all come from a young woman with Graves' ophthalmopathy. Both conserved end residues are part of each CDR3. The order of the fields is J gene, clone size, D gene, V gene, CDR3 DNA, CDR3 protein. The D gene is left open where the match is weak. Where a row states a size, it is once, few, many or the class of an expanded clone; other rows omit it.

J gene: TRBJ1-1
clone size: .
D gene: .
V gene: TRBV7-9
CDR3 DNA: TGTGCCAGCAGCTTTGACGGGGGAGGAGAGACTGAAGCTTTCTTT
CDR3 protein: CASSFDGGGETEAFF

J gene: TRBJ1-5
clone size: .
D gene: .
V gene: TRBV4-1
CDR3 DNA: TGCGCCAGCAGCCGAGGTCGGGTCAGGGATTCTCGCAATCAGCCCCAGCATTTT
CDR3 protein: CASSRGRVRDSRNQPQHF

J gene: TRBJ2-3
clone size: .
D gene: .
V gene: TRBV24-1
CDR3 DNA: TGTGCCACCAGTGAGTGGGACACTTGGGATACGCAGTATTTT
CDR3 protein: CATSEWDTWDTQYF

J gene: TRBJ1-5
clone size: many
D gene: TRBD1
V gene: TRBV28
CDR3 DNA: TGTGCCAGCAGGGGACAGATAATCAAGCCCCAGCATTTT
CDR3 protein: CASRGQIIKPQHF

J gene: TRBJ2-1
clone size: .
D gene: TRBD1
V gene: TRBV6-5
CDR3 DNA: TGTGCCAGCAGCAACCTAGGAACAGGGGTCTGGGATGAGCAGTTCTTC
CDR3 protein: CASSNLGTGVWDEQFF

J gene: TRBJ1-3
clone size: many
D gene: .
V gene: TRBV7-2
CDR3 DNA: TGTGCCAGCAGGAAAGGAAACACCATATATTTT
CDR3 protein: CASRKGNTIYF

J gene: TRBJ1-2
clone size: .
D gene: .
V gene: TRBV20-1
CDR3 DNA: TGCAGTGCTAAAAACGCGGGACATTACTATGGCTACACCTTC
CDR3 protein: CSAKNAGHYYGYTF

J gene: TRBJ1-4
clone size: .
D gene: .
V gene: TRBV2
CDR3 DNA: TGTGCCAGCAGTAATCCCAAAGGGACTAATGAAAAACTGTTTTTT
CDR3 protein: CASSNPKGTNEKLFF

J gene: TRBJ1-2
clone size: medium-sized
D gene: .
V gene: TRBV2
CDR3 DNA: TGTGCCAGCCGTAACTATGGCTACACCTTC
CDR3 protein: CASRNYGYTF

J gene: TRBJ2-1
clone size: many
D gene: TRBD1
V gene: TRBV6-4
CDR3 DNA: TGTGCCAGCAGTGATGGACAGGGGGAGTACAATGAGCAGTTCTTC
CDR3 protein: CASSDGQGEYNEQFF

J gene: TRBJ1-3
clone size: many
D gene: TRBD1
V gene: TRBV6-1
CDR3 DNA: TGTGCCAGCAGTGCCGGACAGGGGGCCGGTTACACCATATATTTT
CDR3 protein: CASSAGQGAGYTIYF

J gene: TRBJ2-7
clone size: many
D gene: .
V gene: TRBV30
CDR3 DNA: TGTGCCTGGAGTCATAGTCGAGCCTACGAGCAGTACTTC
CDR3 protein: CAWSHSRAYEQYF

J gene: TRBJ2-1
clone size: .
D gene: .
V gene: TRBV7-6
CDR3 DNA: TGTGCCAGCAGCTTAGAACCAGCGCCCTACAATGAGCAGTTCTTC
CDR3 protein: CASSLEPAPYNEQFF

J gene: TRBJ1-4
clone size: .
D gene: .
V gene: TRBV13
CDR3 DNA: TGTGCCAGCACTATAGAGGGGGAAAACACTGAAAAACTGTTTTTT
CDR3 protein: CASTIEGENTEKLFF

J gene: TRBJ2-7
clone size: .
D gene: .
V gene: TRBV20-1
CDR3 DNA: TGCAGTGCTCCCCCTGGGGCAGGGGCCTACGAGCAGTACTTC
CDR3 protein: CSAPPGAGAYEQYF

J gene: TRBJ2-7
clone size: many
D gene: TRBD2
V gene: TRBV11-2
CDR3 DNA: TGTGCCAGTCTCCTTGGGACTAGCGGGAGGAGCCTCGCCTACGAGCAGTACTTC
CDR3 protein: CASLLGTSGRSLAYEQYF

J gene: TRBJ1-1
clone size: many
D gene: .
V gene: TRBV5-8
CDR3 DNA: TGTGCCAGCAGCTTGGCCGGGTCACGGGTGGGGTTAGCTGAAGCTTTCTTT
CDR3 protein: CASSLAGSRVGLAEAFF

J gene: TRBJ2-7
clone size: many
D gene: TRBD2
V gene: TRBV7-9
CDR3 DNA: TGTGCCAGCAGCTTAGCAGGGCTAGCGGGAGGACACGAGCAGTACTTC
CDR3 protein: CASSLAGLAGGHEQYF

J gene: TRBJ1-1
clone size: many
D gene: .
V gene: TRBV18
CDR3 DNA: TGTGCCAGCAGCCCCCAGTCGAACACTGAAGCTTTCTTT
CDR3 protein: CASSPQSNTEAFF

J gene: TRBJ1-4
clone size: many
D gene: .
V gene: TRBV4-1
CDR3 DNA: TGCGCCAGCAGCCAGACAGAGATTAATGAAAAACTGTTTTTT
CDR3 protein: CASSQTEINEKLFF

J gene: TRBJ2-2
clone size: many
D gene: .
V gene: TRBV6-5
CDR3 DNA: TGTGCCAGCAGTTACGGTACTAGGAACGCCGGGGAGCTGTTTTTT
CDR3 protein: CASSYGTRNAGELFF

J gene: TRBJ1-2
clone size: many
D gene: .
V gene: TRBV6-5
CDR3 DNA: TGTGCCAGCAGTTACTCGCCAACGGGGTCGAAGGGCTACACCTTC
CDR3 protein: CASSYSPTGSKGYTF

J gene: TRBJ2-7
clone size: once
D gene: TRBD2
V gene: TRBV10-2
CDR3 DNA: TGCGCCAGCCAAGATCGGACTAGCGGGAGCCGAAACGAGCAGTACTTC
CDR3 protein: CASQDRTSGSRNEQYF

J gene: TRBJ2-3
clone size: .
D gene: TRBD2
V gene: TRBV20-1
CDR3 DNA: TGCAGTGCTAGTTTCGCTAGCGGATACAATGAGCAGTATTTT
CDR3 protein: CSASFASGYNEQYF

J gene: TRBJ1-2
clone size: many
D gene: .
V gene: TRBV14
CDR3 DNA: TGTGCCAGCAGCCAAGTTTCATCTAACTATGGCTACACCTTC
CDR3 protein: CASSQVSSNYGYTF

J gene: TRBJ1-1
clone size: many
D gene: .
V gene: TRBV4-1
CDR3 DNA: TGCGCCAGCAGCCAAGAGGTCGGCCTCTCGGAAGCTTTCTTT
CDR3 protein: CASSQEVGLSEAFF

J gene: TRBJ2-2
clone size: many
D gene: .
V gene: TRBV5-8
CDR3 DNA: TGTGCCAGCAGCTACGACACCGGGGAGCTGTTTTTT
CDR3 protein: CASSYDTGELFF

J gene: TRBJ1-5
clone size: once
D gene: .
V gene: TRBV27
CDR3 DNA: TGTGCCAGCAGTCCCCACGTCGCGGGGTTCAGCAATCAGCCCCAGCATTTT
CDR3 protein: CASSPHVAGFSNQPQHF

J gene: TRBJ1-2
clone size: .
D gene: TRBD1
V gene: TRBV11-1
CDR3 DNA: TGTGCCAGCAGCCCAGGGGGAACTAACTATGGCTACACCTTC
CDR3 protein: CASSPGGTNYGYTF

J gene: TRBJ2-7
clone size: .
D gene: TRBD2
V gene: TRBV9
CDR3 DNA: TGTGCCAGCAGCGCCCGTAGCGGGAGTATCCACGAGCAGTACTTC
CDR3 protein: CASSARSGSIHEQYF

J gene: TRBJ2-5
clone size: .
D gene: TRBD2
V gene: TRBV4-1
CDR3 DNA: TGCGCCTGCAGCCAAGATACTAGCGCGGGGACCCAGTACTTC
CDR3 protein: CACSQDTSAGTQYF

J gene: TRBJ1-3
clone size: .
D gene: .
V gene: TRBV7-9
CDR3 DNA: TGTGCCAGCAGCTTCCCGACCAGCACCTATTCTGGAAACACCATATATTTT
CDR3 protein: CASSFPTSTYSGNTIYF

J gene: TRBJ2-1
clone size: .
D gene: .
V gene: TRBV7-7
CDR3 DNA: TGTGCCAAGCGAGGAGGTGATGAGCAGTTCTTC
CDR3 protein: CAKRGGDEQFF

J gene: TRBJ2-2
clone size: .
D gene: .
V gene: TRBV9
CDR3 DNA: TGTGCCAGCAGCGTAGTAGGAGGGGGGGAGCTGTTTTTT
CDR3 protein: CASSVVGGGELFF

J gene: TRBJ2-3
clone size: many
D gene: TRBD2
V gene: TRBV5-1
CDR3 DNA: TGCGCCAGCAGCTTGGGCCTAGCGGGAGGGGATACGCAGTATTTT
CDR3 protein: CASSLGLAGGDTQYF

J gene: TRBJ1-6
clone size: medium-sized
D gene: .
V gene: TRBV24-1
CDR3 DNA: TGTGCCACCAGTGATTTAGCAGGGGCGCTTAATTCACCCCTCCACTTT
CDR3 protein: CATSDLAGALNSPLHF

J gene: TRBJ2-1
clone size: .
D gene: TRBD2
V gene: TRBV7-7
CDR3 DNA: TGTGCTAGAGGCCTAGCGGGATTCAATGAGCAGTTCTTC
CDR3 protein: CARGLAGFNEQFF